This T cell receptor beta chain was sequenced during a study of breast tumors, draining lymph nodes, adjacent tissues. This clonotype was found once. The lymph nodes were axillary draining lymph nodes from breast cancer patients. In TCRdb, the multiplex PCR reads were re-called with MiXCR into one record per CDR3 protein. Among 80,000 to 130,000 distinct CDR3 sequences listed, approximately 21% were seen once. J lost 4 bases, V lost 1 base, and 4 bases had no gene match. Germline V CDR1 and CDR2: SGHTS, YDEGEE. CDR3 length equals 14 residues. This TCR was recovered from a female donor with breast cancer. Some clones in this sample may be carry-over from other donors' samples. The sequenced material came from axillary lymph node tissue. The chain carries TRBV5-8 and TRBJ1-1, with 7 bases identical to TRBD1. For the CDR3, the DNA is TGTGCCAGCAGCTTGACAGGGGTGGGCACTGAAGCTTTCTTT. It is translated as CASSLTGVGTEAFF.